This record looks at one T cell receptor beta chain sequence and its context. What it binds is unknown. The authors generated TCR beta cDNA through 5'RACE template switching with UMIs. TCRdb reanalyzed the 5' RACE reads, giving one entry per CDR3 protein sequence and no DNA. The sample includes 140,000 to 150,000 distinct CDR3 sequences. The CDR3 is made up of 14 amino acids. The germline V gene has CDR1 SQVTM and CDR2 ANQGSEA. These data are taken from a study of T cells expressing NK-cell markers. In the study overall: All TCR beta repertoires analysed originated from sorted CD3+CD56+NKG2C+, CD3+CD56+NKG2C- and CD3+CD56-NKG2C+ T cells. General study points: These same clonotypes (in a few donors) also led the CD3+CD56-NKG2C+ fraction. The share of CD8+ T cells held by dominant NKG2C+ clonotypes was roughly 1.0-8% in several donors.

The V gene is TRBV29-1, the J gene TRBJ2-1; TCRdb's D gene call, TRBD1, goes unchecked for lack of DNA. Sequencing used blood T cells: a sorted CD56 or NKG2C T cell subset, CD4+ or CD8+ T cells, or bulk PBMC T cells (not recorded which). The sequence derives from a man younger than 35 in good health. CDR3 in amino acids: CSAPWSVGGNEQFF.